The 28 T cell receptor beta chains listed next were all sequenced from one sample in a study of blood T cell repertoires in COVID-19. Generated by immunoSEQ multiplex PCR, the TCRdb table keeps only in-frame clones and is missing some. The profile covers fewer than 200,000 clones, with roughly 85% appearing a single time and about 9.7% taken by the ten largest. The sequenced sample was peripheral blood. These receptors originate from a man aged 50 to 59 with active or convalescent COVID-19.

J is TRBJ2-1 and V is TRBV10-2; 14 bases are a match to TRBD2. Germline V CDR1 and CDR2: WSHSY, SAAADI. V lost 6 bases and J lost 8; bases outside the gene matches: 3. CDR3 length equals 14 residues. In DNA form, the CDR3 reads TGCGCCAGCAGAGGACTAGCGGGAGGCGATGAGCAGTTCTTC. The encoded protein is CASRGLAGGDEQFF.

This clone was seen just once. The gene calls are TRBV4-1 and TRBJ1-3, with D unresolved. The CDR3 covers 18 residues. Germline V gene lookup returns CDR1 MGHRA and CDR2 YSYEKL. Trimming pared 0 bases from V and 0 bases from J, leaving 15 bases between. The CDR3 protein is CASSQESYIFGSGNTIYF. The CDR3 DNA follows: TGCGCCAGCAGCCAAGAGAGCTATATTTTTGGCTCTGGAAACACCATATATTTT.

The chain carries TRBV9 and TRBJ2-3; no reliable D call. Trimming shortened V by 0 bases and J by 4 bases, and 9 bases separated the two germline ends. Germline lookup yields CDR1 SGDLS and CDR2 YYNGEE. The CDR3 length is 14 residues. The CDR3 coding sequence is TGTGCCAGCAGCGTAGAATCCCCGTCAGATACGCAGTATTTT. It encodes CASSVESPSDTQYF.

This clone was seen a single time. CDR3 in amino acids: CASSVTGLAEQFF. The CDR3 DNA follows: TGTGCCAGCAGTGTTACGGGACTAGCGGAGCAGTTCTTC. The V and J genes are TRBV6-4 and TRBJ2-1; 10 positions match TRBD2. The CDR3 covers 13 residues. V was pared by 4 bases and J by 10 bases, with 4 bases of the junction left unmatched. Germline-derived CDR1 and CDR2 are MRHNA and SNTAGT.

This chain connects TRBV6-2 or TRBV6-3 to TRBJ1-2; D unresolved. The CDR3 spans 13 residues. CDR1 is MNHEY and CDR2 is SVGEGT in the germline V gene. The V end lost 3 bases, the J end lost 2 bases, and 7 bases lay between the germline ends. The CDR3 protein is CASSYSGNYGYTF. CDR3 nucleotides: TGTGCCAGCAGTTATTCGGGGAACTATGGCTACACCTTC.

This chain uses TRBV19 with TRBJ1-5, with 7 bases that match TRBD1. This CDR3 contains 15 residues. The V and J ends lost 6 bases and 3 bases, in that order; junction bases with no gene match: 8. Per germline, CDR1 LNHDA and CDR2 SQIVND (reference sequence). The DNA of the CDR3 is TGTGCCAGTAGGATACAGGGGAATTACAATCAGCCCCAGCATTTT. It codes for CASRIQGNYNQPQHF.

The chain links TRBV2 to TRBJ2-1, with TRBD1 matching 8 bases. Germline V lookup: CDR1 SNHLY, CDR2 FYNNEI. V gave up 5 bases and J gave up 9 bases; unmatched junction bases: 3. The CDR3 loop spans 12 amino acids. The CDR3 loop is CASSYDRGEQFF. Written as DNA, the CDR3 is TGTGCCAGCAGTTACGACAGGGGTGAGCAGTTCTTC. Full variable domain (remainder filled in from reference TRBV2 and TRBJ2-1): EPEVTQTPSHQVTQMGQEVILRCVPISNHLYFYWYRQILGQKVEFLVSFYNNEISEKSEIFDDQFSVERPDGSNFTLKIRSTKLEDSAMYFCASSYDRGEQFFGPGTRLTVL.

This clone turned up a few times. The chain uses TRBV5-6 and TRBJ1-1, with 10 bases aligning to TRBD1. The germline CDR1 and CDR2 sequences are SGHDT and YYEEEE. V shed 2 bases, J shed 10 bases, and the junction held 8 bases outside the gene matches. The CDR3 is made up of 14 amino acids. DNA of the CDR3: TGTGCCAGCAGCTTATCCGGGACAGGGGTTGGAGCTTTCTTT. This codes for CASSLSGTGVGAFF.

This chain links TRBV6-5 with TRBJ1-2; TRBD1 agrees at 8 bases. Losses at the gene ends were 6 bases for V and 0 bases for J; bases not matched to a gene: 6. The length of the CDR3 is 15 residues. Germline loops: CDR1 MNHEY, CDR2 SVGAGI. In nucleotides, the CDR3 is TGTGCCAGCAGACCCCCACAGGGGGCTAACTATGGCTACACCTTC. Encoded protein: CASRPPQGANYGYTF.

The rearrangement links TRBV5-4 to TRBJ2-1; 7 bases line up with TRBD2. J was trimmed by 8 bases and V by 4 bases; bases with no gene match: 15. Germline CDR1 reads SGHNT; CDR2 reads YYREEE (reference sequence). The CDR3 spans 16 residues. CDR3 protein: CASSLPGKGLRDEQFF. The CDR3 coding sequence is TGTGCCAGCAGCCTCCCCGGGAAGGGACTAAGGGATGAGCAGTTCTTC.

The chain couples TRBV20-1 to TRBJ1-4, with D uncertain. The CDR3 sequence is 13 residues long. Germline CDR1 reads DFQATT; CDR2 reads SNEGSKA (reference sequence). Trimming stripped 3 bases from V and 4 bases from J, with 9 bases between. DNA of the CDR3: TGCAGTGCTAGTAGTCAGTTTAATGAAAAACTGTTTTTT. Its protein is CSASSQFNEKLFF.

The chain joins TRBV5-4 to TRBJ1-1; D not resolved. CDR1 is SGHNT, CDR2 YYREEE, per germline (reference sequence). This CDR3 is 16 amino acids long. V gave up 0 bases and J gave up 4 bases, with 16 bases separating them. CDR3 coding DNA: TGTGCCAGCAGCTTGGGTCTCACGGGGTCCCCCACTGAAGCTTTCTTT. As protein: CASSLGLTGSPTEAFF.

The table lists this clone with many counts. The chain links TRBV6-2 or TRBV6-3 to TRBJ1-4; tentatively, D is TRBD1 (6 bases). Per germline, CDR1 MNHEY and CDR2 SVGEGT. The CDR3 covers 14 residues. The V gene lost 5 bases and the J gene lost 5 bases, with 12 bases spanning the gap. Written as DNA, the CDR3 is TGTGCCAGCAGTAGGACGGGACAAAATGAAAAACTGTTTTTT. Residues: CASSRTGQNEKLFF.

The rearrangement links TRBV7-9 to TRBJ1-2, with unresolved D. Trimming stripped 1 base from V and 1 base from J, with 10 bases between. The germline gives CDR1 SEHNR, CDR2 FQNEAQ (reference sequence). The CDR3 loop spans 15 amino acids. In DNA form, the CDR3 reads TGTGCCAGCAGCTTAGTACAGCTTTTTAACTATGGCTACACCTTC. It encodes CASSLVQLFNYGYTF.

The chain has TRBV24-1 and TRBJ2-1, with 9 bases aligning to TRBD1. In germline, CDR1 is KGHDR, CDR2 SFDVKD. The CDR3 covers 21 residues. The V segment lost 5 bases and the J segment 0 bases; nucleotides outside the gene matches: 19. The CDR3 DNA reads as TGTGCCACCAGTGGTCAGCCGGGACAGGGCTTTGATGGGAGCTCCTACAATGAGCAGTTCTTC. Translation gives CATSGQPGQGFDGSSYNEQFF.

CDR3 sequence (DNA): TGTGCCAGCTCACCACCGGGACAGGGGTACAATGAGCAGTTCTTC. It specifies CASSPPGQGYNEQFF. The chain uses TRBV18 and TRBJ2-1; 10 bases map to TRBD1. The CDR3 has 15 residues. V shed 0 bases and J 4 bases; nucleotides not matched to a gene: 0. Germline CDR1 is KGHSH and CDR2 is LQKENI.

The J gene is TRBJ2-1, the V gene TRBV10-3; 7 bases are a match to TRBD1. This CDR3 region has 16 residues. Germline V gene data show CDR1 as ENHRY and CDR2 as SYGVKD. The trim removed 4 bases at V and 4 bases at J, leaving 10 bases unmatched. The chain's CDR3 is CAISGSDRVSYNEQFF. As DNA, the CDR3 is TGTGCCATCAGTGGATCTGACAGGGTATCTTACAATGAGCAGTTCTTC.

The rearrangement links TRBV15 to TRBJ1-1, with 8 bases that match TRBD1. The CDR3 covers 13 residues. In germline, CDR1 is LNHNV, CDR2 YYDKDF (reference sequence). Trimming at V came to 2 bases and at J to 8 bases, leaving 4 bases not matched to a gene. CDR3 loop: CATSRPGQDEAFF. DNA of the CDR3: TGTGCCACCAGCAGACCGGGACAGGACGAAGCTTTCTTT.

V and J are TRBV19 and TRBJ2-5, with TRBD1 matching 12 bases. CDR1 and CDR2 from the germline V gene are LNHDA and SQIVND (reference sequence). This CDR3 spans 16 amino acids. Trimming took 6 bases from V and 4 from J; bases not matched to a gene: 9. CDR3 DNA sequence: TGTGCCAGTAGGGGGACAGGGGGCTCTGTATCAGAGACCCAGTACTTC. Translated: CASRGTGGSVSETQYF.

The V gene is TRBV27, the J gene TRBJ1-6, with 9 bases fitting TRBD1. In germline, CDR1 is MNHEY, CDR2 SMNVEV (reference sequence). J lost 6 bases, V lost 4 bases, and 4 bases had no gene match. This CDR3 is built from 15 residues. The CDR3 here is CASSSPGQGNSPLHF. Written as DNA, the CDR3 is TGTGCCAGCAGTTCTCCGGGACAGGGTAATTCACCCCTCCACTTT.

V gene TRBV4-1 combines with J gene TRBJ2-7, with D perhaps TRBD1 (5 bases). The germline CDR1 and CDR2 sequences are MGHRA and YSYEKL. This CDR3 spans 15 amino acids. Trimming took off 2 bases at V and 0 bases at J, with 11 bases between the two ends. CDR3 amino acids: CASSQMNQGSYEQYF. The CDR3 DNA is TGCGCCAGCAGCCAAATGAATCAGGGCTCCTACGAGCAGTACTTC.

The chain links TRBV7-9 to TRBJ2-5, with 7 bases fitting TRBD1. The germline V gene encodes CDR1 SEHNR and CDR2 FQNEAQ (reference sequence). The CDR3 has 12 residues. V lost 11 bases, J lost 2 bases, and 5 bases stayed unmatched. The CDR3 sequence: CAPGTAQETQYF. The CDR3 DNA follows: TGTGCCCCCGGGACAGCTCAAGAGACCCAGTACTTC.

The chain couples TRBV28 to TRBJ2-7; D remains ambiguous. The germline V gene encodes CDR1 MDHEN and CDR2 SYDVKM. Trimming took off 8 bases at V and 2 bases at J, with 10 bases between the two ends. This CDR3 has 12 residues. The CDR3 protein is CASHKTAYEQYF. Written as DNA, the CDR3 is TGTGCCAGCCATAAAACGGCCTACGAGCAGTACTTC.

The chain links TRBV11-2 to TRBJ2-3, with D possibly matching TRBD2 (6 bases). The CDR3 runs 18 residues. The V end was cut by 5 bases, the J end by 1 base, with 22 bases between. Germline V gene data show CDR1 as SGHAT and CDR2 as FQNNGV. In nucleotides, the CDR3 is TGTGCCAGCAGCCCAGTAGGCCTGGAGGGTCCTGGCACAGATACGCAGTATTTT. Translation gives CASSPVGLEGPGTDTQYF.

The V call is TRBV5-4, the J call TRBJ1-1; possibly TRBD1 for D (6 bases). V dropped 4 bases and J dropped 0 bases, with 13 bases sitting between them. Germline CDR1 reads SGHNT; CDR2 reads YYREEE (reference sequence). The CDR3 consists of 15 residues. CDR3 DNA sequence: TGTGCCAGCAGCCTATTGACAGGAATGAACACTGAAGCTTTCTTT. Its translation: CASSLLTGMNTEAFF. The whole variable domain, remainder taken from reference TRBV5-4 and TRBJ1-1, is ETGVTQSPTHLIKTRGQQVTLRCSSQSGHNTVSWYQQALGQGPQFIFQYYREEENGRGNFPPRFSGLQFPNYSSELNVNALELDDSALYLCASSLLTGMNTEAFFGQGTRLTVV.

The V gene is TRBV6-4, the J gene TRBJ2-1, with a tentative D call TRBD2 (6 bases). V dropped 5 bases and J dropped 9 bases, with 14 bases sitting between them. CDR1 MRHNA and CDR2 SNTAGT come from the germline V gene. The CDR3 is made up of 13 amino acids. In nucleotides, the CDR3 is TGTGCCAGCAGTCTCAGCCTGGGGGGTGAGCAGTTCTTC. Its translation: CASSLSLGGEQFF.

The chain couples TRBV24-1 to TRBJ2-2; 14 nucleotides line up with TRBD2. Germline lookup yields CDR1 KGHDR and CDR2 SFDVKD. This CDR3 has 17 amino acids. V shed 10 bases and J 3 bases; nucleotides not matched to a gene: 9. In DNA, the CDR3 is TGTGCCACAGGGACTAGCGGGAGTGGGAAACACACCGGGGAGCTGTTTTTT. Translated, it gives CATGTSGSGKHTGELFF.

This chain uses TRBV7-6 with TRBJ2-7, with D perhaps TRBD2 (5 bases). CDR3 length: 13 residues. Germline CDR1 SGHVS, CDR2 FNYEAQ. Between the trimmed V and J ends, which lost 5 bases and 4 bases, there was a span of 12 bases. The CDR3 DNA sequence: TGTGCCAGCAGCAACGTTGGAGGTTACGAGCAGTACTTC. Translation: CASSNVGGYEQYF.